This T cell receptor beta chain came from a study of regulatory and conventional T cells in RAG deficiency. General study results and limits: Control T-cell subsets had markedly higher Shannon entropy and lower Simpson indices than RAG-deficient patients. Patient subsets had shorter CDR3s; Omenn Treg-Tconv overlap exceeded 90%. Omenn CD25-high CD127-low cells may be activated cells, not true Tregs.

A note on this clone: Its antigen is not known.

This table comes from immunoSEQ multiplex PCR, and its TCRdb copy is limited to in-frame clones, with some not included. The table has tens of thousands of clones, more than 80% seen once. Looked up from germline, CDR1 is MNHNS and CDR2 is SASEGT. Trimming removed 6 bases at V and 6 bases at J, with 9 bases between. The CDR3 is made up of 11 amino acids. These data were also reused for a study on regulatory T cells. That source notes: The PCR used 52 TRBV and 13 TRBJ primers. In patients, unique TRB V-J pairs were restricted and V/J usage skewed, especially in Tregs.

The gene calls are TRBV6-1 and TRBJ2-7; D uncertain. Sequences were obtained from CD8+ T cells sorted from blood. The TCR was taken from a human donor in good health. CDR3 amino acids: CASSRGGEQYF. The DNA of the CDR3 is TGTGCCAGCAGCAGAGGTGGCGAGCAGTACTTC.